The 30 T cell receptor beta chains below come from one sample, sequenced in a study of cytomegalovirus exposure and HLA in healthy donors. It was with 60 Vbeta and 13 Jbeta primers that the PCR ran. Sequenced by immunoSEQ multiplex PCR; TCRdb stores in-frame clones only, minus some. The sample has some 170,000 clones, roughly 79% seen once; the top ten hold about 13%. Sequencing was performed on PBMCs. The origin of the receptors is a woman aged 45 to 65 in good health and CMV-seronegative.

The CDR3 sequence: CATKTSGGGTGELFF. CDR3 DNA sequence: TGTGCCACCAAGACTAGCGGGGGGGGGACCGGGGAGCTGTTTTTT. This sequence joins TRBV10-3 and TRBJ2-2; 14 bases align to TRBD2. The CDR3 has 15 amino acids. The germline gives CDR1 ENHRY, CDR2 SYGVKD. V shed 10 bases, J shed 5 bases, and the junction held 6 bases outside the gene matches.

The CDR3 protein is CASRKEGLNTEAFF. DNA for the CDR3: TGTGCCAGTAGGAAAGAGGGTCTGAACACTGAAGCTTTCTTT. The chain has TRBV19 and TRBJ1-1; D is ambiguous. Germline loops: CDR1 LNHDA, CDR2 SQIVND (reference sequence). V lost 6 bases and J lost 0, with 11 bases in between. This CDR3 has 14 amino acids.

The table lists this clone with a few counts. This sequence joins TRBV6-4 and TRBJ2-6; possibly TRBD2 for D (5 bases). The CDR3 has 15 amino acids. Germline V lookup: CDR1 MRHNA, CDR2 SNTAGT. Trimming left V 3 bases short and J 0 bases short, with 6 bases between. The CDR3 is CASSDGGSGANVLTF. CDR3 DNA sequence: TGTGCCAGCAGTGATGGAGGCTCTGGGGCCAACGTCCTGACTTTC.

This chain connects TRBV21-1 to TRBJ1-5; TRBD1, as called in the table, went unchecked against the DNA. TRBV21-1 is a pseudogene. This CDR3 is built from 17 residues. CDR3 in DNA: TGTGCCAGCCCCGAGGACGTAAATCCTCCCAGGGGTCAGCCCCAGCATTTT. Residues: CASPEDVNPPRGQPQHF.

The V gene is TRBV9, the J gene TRBJ1-4; TRBD1 matches 9 bases. V lost 4 bases and J lost 7; bases outside the gene matches: 8. The CDR3 is 15 amino acids. The germline gives CDR1 SGDLS, CDR2 YYNGEE. The CDR3 spells CASSPRTGVGEKLFF. CDR3 DNA: TGTGCCAGCAGCCCTCGGACAGGGGTGGGTGAAAAACTGTTTTTT.

The chain is built from TRBV7-9 and TRBJ1-2; tentative D call: TRBD1 (5 bases). There are 14 residues in the CDR3. Trimming took 2 bases from V and 2 from J, leaving 9 bases between them. The germline gives CDR1 SEHNR, CDR2 FQNEAQ (reference sequence). CDR3 amino acids: CASSLMQGNYGYTF. The DNA of the CDR3 is TGTGCCAGCAGCTTAATGCAGGGAAACTATGGCTACACCTTC.

As DNA, the CDR3 is TGTGCCAGCAGCTTCGACAGGGGGCAATTTGAGACCCAGTACTTC. Encoded protein: CASSFDRGQFETQYF. This sequence joins TRBV7-9 and TRBJ2-5; 10 bases are shared with TRBD1. Germline V gene sequence: CDR1 SEHNR, CDR2 FQNEAQ (reference sequence). The CDR3 runs to 15 residues. The V and J ends lost 3 bases and 5 bases, in that order; junction bases with no gene match: 6.

The chain links TRBV30 to TRBJ2-5; the D gene is possibly TRBD2 (6 bases). With 3 bases removed from V and 4 bases from J, the gap between germline ends came to 18 bases. Germline CDR1 reads GTSNPN; CDR2 reads SVGIG (reference sequence). The CDR3 loop spans 15 amino acids. CDR3 amino acids: CAWSGAGSYLETQYF. CDR3 nucleotides: TGTGCCTGGAGCGGGGCGGGGTCTTATCTAGAGACCCAGTACTTC.

This clone came up a few times. The chain uses TRBV7-8 and TRBJ2-7; D perhaps matches TRBD2 (6 bases). Trimming took off 2 bases at V and 0 bases at J, with 8 bases between the two ends. This CDR3 is built from 14 residues. Per germline, CDR1 SGHVS and CDR2 FQNEAQ. The CDR3 coding sequence is TGTGCCAGCAGCTTAACCGGGAGCTCCTACGAGCAGTACTTC. Translation: CASSLTGSSYEQYF.

The chain joins TRBV7-8 to TRBJ2-3, with TRBD2 as a possible D gene (5 bases). This CDR3 contains 14 residues. Trimming pared 6 bases from V and 0 bases from J, leaving 10 bases between. Looked up from germline, CDR1 is SGHVS and CDR2 is FQNEAQ. As DNA, the CDR3 is TGTGCCAGCAGTCAGAGGGCTAGCACAGATACGCAGTATTTT. As protein: CASSQRASTDTQYF.

This clone has a handful of counts. The rearrangement uses TRBV5-6 and TRBJ1-6; D may be TRBD1 (6 bases). The CDR3 extends over 14 amino acids. Deletions cut 3 bases from V and 10 bases from J, with 14 bases between. The germline gives CDR1 SGHDT, CDR2 YYEEEE. Written as DNA, the CDR3 is TGTGCCAGCAGCTACAGGGTCGTAGTCTCACCCCTCCACTTT. The encoded protein is CASSYRVVVSPLHF. The full variable domain, rest sourced from reference TRBV5-6 and TRBJ1-6, is DAGVTQSPTHLIKTRGQQVTLRCSPKSGHDTVSWYQQALGQGPQFIFQYYEEEERQRGNFPDRFSGHQFPNYSSELNVNALLLGDSALYLCASSYRVVVSPLHFGNGTRLTVT.

The gene calls are TRBV7-8 and TRBJ1-1; a weak D match, TRBD1 (6 bases). CDR1 is SGHVS and CDR2 is FQNEAQ in the germline V gene. Between the trimmed V and J ends, which lost 5 bases and 5 bases, there was a span of 18 bases. The CDR3 has 15 amino acids. CDR3 sequence: CASSRGGSFETEAFF. In DNA, the CDR3 is TGTGCCAGCAGCCGGGGGGGCAGCTTCGAAACTGAAGCTTTCTTT.

This sequence joins TRBV6-5 and TRBJ2-7; weak D call: TRBD2 (7 bases). Per germline, CDR1 MNHEY and CDR2 SVGAGI. The CDR3 sequence is 15 residues long. V was trimmed by 2 bases and J by 3 bases, leaving 14 bases between them. CDR3 region: CASSYAGAGVYEQYF. CDR3 nucleotides: TGTGCCAGCAGTTACGCGGGGGCCGGAGTCTACGAGCAGTACTTC.

This clone was seen a handful of times. The rearrangement uses TRBV5-4 and TRBJ2-1, with D maybe TRBD2 (5 bases). The CDR3 sequence is 16 residues long. Germline CDR1 and CDR2: SGHNT and YYREEE (reference sequence). V was trimmed by 0 bases and J by 0 bases, leaving 10 bases between them. The DNA for the CDR3 is TGTGCCAGCAGCTTGGGAGGAGGTAGCTCCTACAATGAGCAGTTCTTC. Translating gives CASSLGGGSSYNEQFF.

The chain recombines TRBV5-5 with TRBJ1-6; 8 positions agree with TRBD1. Germline-derived CDR1 and CDR2 are SGHKS and YYEKEE (reference sequence). The CDR3 is 16 residues long. The J segment lost 7 bases and the V segment lost 0 bases, leaving 6 bases of the junction unmatched. The CDR3 is CASSLVRQGSNSPLHF. The CDR3 DNA reads as TGTGCCAGCAGCTTGGTCCGACAGGGGTCAAATTCACCCCTCCACTTT.

This sequence joins TRBV28 and TRBJ2-6; TRBD2 might be the D (5 bases). V lost 4 bases and J lost 0, with 16 bases in between. Looked up from germline, CDR1 is MDHEN and CDR2 is SYDVKM. CDR3 length: 18 residues. This chain's CDR3 is CASSSRFWESSGANVLTF. CDR3 nucleotide sequence: TGTGCCAGCAGTTCTCGGTTCTGGGAGAGCTCTGGGGCCAACGTCCTGACTTTC.

This chain connects TRBV27 to TRBJ2-3; the match to TRBD1 covers 9 bases. The J segment lost 5 bases and the V segment lost 5 bases, leaving 8 bases of the junction unmatched. The CDR3 extends over 15 amino acids. CDR1 MNHEY and CDR2 SMNVEV come from the germline V gene (reference sequence). Written as DNA, the CDR3 is TGTGCCAGCAGTCTCTACAGGGGGCGTGAAGATACGCAGTATTTT. Protein: CASSLYRGREDTQYF.

The genes are TRBV28 and TRBJ2-7; 9 positions match TRBD2. Per germline, CDR1 MDHEN and CDR2 SYDVKM. This CDR3 contains 17 residues. V was pared by 3 bases and J by 4 bases, with 13 bases of the junction left unmatched. The CDR3 region has the DNA TGTGCCAGCAGTTTGGGGGCGGGAGGGCCAAGAAGGTACGAGCAGTACTTC. Translated: CASSLGAGGPRRYEQYF.

The V call is TRBV6-5, the J call TRBJ1-5, with D uncertain. Trimming stripped 5 bases from V and 1 base from J, with 6 bases between. Germline V gene sequence: CDR1 MNHEY, CDR2 SVGAGI. The CDR3 extends over 13 amino acids. CDR3 loop: CASSVQSNQPQHF. In DNA form, the CDR3 reads TGTGCCAGCAGTGTTCAAAGCAATCAGCCCCAGCATTTT.

V gene TRBV29-1 combines with J gene TRBJ1-5, with a tentative D call TRBD1 (5 bases). Between the trimmed V and J ends, which lost 8 bases and 3 bases, there was a span of 14 bases. From germline, CDR1 is SQVTM and CDR2 ANQGSEA. The CDR3 covers 13 residues. In nucleotides, the CDR3 is TGCAGCCATGATGGGGGGGTCAATCAGCCCCAGCATTTT. It codes for CSHDGGVNQPQHF.

This sequence joins TRBV28 and TRBJ2-5; 10 bases are shared with TRBD2. Germline V gene lookup returns CDR1 MDHEN and CDR2 SYDVKM. The V and J ends lost 6 bases and 2 bases, in that order; junction bases with no gene match: 12. The CDR3 is 17 amino acids. CDR3 sequence: CASRARVSGRLQETQYF. Written as DNA, the CDR3 is TGTGCCAGCAGGGCCCGGGTTAGCGGGAGGCTGCAAGAGACCCAGTACTTC.

The table lists this clone with a few counts. The J gene is TRBJ2-1, the V gene TRBV5-1; TRBD2 matches 12 bases. Germline-derived CDR1 and CDR2 are SGHRS and YFSETQ. The CDR3 is 15 amino acids. V was clipped by 5 bases and J by 8 bases; unmatched bases: 8. CDR3 residues: CASRSGTSGFHEQFF. CDR3 in DNA: TGCGCCAGCAGGTCCGGGACTAGCGGGTTCCATGAGCAGTTCTTC.

V usage is TRBV2 and J usage is TRBJ2-1; 7 bases are a match to TRBD2. The CDR3 length is 13 residues. The V segment lost 6 bases and the J segment 6 bases; nucleotides outside the gene matches: 5. Germline loops: CDR1 SNHLY, CDR2 FYNNEI. The CDR3 nucleotides are TGTGCCAGCAGCTTCGGACTAGGCAATGAGCAGTTCTTC. It translates to CASSFGLGNEQFF.

The V call is TRBV6-1, the J call TRBJ1-5, with D possibly being TRBD1 (6 bases). The CDR3 runs to 15 residues. V dropped 2 bases and J dropped 1 base, with 9 bases sitting between them. CDR1 is MNHNS and CDR2 is SASEGT in the germline V gene. The DNA of the CDR3 is TGTGCCAGCAGTGAAACAGGGACAAGCAATCAGCCCCAGCATTTT. Protein product: CASSETGTSNQPQHF.

The chain recombines TRBV12-5 with TRBJ1-2; perhaps TRBD1 as D (5 bases). Trimming stripped 6 bases from V and 8 bases from J, with 16 bases between. The CDR3 has 13 residues. The germline V gene encodes CDR1 LGHNT and CDR2 FRNRAP. This chain's CDR3 is CASGPSRAGGYTF. CDR3 bases: TGTGCTAGTGGCCCCTCCAGGGCGGGGGGCTACACCTTC.

This clone has only a few counts. The chain has TRBV28 and TRBJ2-2; tentatively, D is TRBD1 (5 bases). Between the trimmed V and J ends, which lost 6 bases and 4 bases, there was a span of 12 bases. The CDR3 contains 14 residues. In germline, CDR1 is MDHEN, CDR2 SYDVKM. The CDR3 here is CASRQVGITGELFF. The CDR3 DNA sequence: TGTGCCAGCAGACAGGTTGGGATCACCGGGGAGCTGTTTTTT.

V gene TRBV5-1 combines with J gene TRBJ1-2; possible D gene TRBD1, 6 bases. The CDR3 consists of 14 residues. CDR1 is SGHRS and CDR2 is YFSETQ in the germline V gene. With 0 bases removed from V and 4 bases from J, the gap between germline ends came to 10 bases. The CDR3 sequence: CASSLDQGSYGYTF. The CDR3 nucleotides are TGCGCCAGCAGCTTGGACCAGGGGAGCTATGGCTACACCTTC.

V usage is TRBV27 and J usage is TRBJ1-2; the D gene is possibly TRBD1 (6 bases). Per the germline V gene, CDR1 is MNHEY and CDR2 is SMNVEV (reference sequence). V lost 2 bases and J lost 3, with 10 bases in between. This CDR3 contains 14 residues. The CDR3 nucleotides read TGTGCCAGCAGTTTAAACAGGGCAGACTATGGCTACACCTTC. Encoded protein: CASSLNRADYGYTF.

The V gene is TRBV9, the J gene TRBJ2-1; TRBD2 matches 7 bases. The CDR3 is 12 residues long. Germline lookup yields CDR1 SGDLS and CDR2 YYNGEE. V dropped 0 bases and J dropped 9; count of bases not matched to a gene: 0. CDR3 region: CASSVGGGEQFF. In nucleotides, the CDR3 is TGTGCCAGCAGCGTAGGGGGGGGTGAGCAGTTCTTC.

The chain uses TRBV6-5 and TRBJ1-4; 8 bases are shared with TRBD1. V was pared by 6 bases and J by 5 bases, with 8 bases of the junction left unmatched. This CDR3 has 15 residues. The V gene's germline CDR1 is MNHEY and CDR2 SVGAGI. This CDR3 is CASRTGGGRNEKLFF. The CDR3 DNA is TGTGCCAGCAGAACAGGGGGGGGCAGAAATGAAAAACTGTTTTTT.